Following are 30 T cell receptor beta chains from one sample sequenced in a study of T cell repertoires in ileal Crohn's disease. Produced via immunoSEQ multiplex PCR; TCRdb's table is partial and in-frame only. The sample shows fewer than 18,000 clones, about 80% of them seen only once. The source material was ileal tissue. The receptor source for this set is an adult with Crohn's disease.

This chain uses TRBV5-6 with TRBJ1-4, with a weak D call TRBD1 (5 bases). Trimming shortened V by 4 bases and J by 6 bases, and 16 bases separated the two germline ends. This CDR3 has 15 amino acids. Germline V gives CDR1 SGHDT, CDR2 YYEEEE. The CDR3 DNA is TGTGCCAGCAGCCTCCTTCCCCGGGGGGATGAAAAACTGTTTTTT. Its protein product is CASSLLPRGDEKLFF.

The V gene is TRBV7-9, the J gene TRBJ2-3; D ambiguous. V was shortened by 5 bases and J by 0 bases, with 6 bases between the two germline ends. CDR1 is SEHNR, CDR2 FQNEAQ, per germline (reference sequence). The CDR3 length is 13 residues. The CDR3 DNA sequence: TGTGCCAGCAGCCCCACAAGCACAGATACGCAGTATTTT. Translated: CASSPTSTDTQYF.

The chain combines TRBV4-1 with TRBJ1-6; D is undetermined. Trimming removed 0 bases at V and 6 bases at J, with 18 bases between. The CDR3 consists of 18 residues. Germline V gene data show CDR1 as MGHRA and CDR2 as YSYEKL. CDR3 amino acids: CASSQDLQQLPFNSPLHF. For the CDR3, the DNA is TGCGCCAGCAGCCAAGATTTACAGCAATTACCATTTAATTCACCCCTCCACTTT.

The genes are TRBV7-8 and TRBJ2-7, with unresolved D. The CDR3 is 12 amino acids. V lost 5 bases and J lost 3, with 8 bases in between. Germline V gene data show CDR1 as SGHVS and CDR2 as FQNEAQ. Here the CDR3 reads CASSSPLYEQYF. The CDR3 DNA sequence: TGTGCCAGCAGCAGCCCCCTCTACGAGCAGTACTTC.

This clone showed up just a few times. This chain links TRBV15 with TRBJ1-4; 7 bases line up with TRBD1. V was clipped by 0 bases and J by 7 bases; unmatched bases: 5. Germline CDR1 LNHNV, CDR2 YYDKDF (reference sequence). The CDR3 length is 15 residues. CDR3 amino acids: CATSREGDSSEKLFF. The CDR3 DNA reads TGTGCCACCAGCAGAGAAGGGGACAGCTCTGAAAAACTGTTTTTT.

The chain combines TRBV7-9 with TRBJ2-4; 10 bases are shared with TRBD1. This CDR3 comprises 15 residues. The trim removed 6 bases at V and 6 bases at J, leaving 8 bases unmatched. Germline CDR1 and CDR2: SEHNR and FQNEAQ (reference sequence). The CDR3 loop reads CASSSGTGVGNIQYF. As DNA, the CDR3 is TGTGCCAGCAGTTCCGGGACAGGGGTGGGAAACATTCAGTACTTC.

The table lists this clone with a few counts. The chain recombines TRBV7-8 with TRBJ2-2; 8 bases line up with TRBD2. The CDR3 is 16 amino acids. After removal of 5 bases from V and 5 bases from J, the junction contained 10 bases not matched to a gene. In germline, CDR1 is SGHVS, CDR2 FQNEAQ. The CDR3 nucleotides read TGTGCCAGCAGCCCCCTAGCGGGTGCGTTTACCGGGGAGCTGTTTTTT. Its translation: CASSPLAGAFTGELFF.

V is TRBV6-1 and J is TRBJ2-1, with 8 bases fitting TRBD2. Germline loops: CDR1 MNHNS, CDR2 SASEGT. The J segment lost 4 bases and the V segment lost 1 base, leaving 6 bases of the junction unmatched. This CDR3 comprises 16 residues. The CDR3 protein is CASSEEDAGGYNEQFF. The CDR3 region has the DNA TGTGCCAGCAGTGAAGAGGACGCGGGGGGTTACAATGAGCAGTTCTTC.

This clone was observed a few times. This chain links TRBV7-6 with TRBJ2-3, with a tentative D call TRBD1 (6 bases). The CDR3 has 14 residues. From germline, CDR1 is SGHVS and CDR2 FNYEAQ. V lost 5 bases and J 0 bases, leaving 9 bases between the germline ends. CDR3 region: CASSAGVSTDTQYF. Here the CDR3 DNA reads TGTGCCAGCAGCGCAGGGGTTAGCACAGATACGCAGTATTTT.

This clone has only a few counts. This chain links TRBV11-2 with TRBJ1-3; D might be TRBD1 (5 bases). The CDR3 is made up of 14 amino acids. From germline, CDR1 is SGHAT and CDR2 FQNNGV. Between the trimmed V and J ends, which lost 2 bases and 4 bases, there was a span of 9 bases. DNA for the CDR3: TGTGCCAGCAGCTTAAGGCAGGGCGGAAACACCATATATTTT. Translating it yields CASSLRQGGNTIYF.

This chain uses TRBV11-3 with TRBJ2-5; 15 bases match TRBD2. The CDR3 runs 19 residues. The J segment lost 4 bases and the V segment lost 7 bases, leaving 16 bases of the junction unmatched. Germline loops: CDR1 SGHNT, CDR2 YENEEA. This CDR3 reads CASIETGTSGRKIRETQYF. CDR3 sequence (DNA): TGTGCCAGCATTGAAACTGGGACTAGCGGGAGGAAGATTCGAGAGACCCAGTACTTC.

This clone was seen just once. The rearrangement links TRBV5-4 to TRBJ1-2; weak D call: TRBD1 (6 bases). The germline V and J ends were trimmed by 4 bases and 8 bases, with 12 bases remaining between them. Germline loops: CDR1 SGHNT, CDR2 YYREEE (reference sequence). CDR3 length: 12 amino acids. The CDR3 region is CASSTTGYGYTF. DNA of the CDR3: TGTGCCAGCAGCACTACAGGGTACGGCTACACCTTC. The full variable domain, with the rest looked up from reference TRBV5-4 and TRBJ1-2, is ETGVTQSPTHLIKTRGQQVTLRCSSQSGHNTVSWYQQALGQGPQFIFQYYREEENGRGNFPPRFSGLQFPNYSSELNVNALELDDSALYLCASSTTGYGYTFGSGTRLTVV.

V and J are TRBV5-1 and TRBJ2-5, with 9 bases aligning to TRBD2. Germline loops: CDR1 SGHRS, CDR2 YFSETQ. This CDR3 spans 13 amino acids. Trimming at V came to 5 bases and at J to 3 bases, leaving 2 bases not matched to a gene. CDR3: CASSLAGKETQYF. The CDR3 nucleotides read TGCGCCAGCAGTCTAGCGGGGAAAGAGACCCAGTACTTC.

This clone was seen only a few times. The rearrangement uses TRBV11-2 and TRBJ2-7; unclear D gene. Germline lookup yields CDR1 SGHAT and CDR2 FQNNGV. The length of the CDR3 is 13 residues. V dropped 7 bases and J dropped 2 bases, with 12 bases sitting between them. The CDR3 sequence: CASNLRQAYEQYF. CDR3 nucleotides: TGTGCCAGCAATCTAAGGCAGGCCTACGAGCAGTACTTC.

The rearrangement joins TRBV19 to TRBJ1-5, with 9 bases lining up with TRBD1. V shed 7 bases, J shed 8 bases, and the junction held 12 bases outside the gene matches. This CDR3 comprises 15 residues. Germline CDR1 LNHDA, CDR2 SQIVND (reference sequence). CDR3 loop: CASTRDRVTGKPQHF. The CDR3 DNA is TGTGCCAGTACTAGGGACAGGGTGACTGGAAAGCCCCAGCATTTT.

V usage is TRBV5-1 and J usage is TRBJ2-1; 10 nucleotides match TRBD2. Per germline, CDR1 SGHRS and CDR2 YFSETQ. The CDR3 length is 15 residues. V dropped 0 bases and J dropped 4; count of bases not matched to a gene: 1. The CDR3 DNA follows: TGCGCCAGCAGCTTGGTTAGCGGGGGGTACAATGAGCAGTTCTTC. It is translated as CASSLVSGGYNEQFF. The full variable domain, completed using reference TRBV5-1 and TRBJ2-1, is KAGVTQTPRYLIKTRGQQVTLSCSPISGHRSVSWYQQTPGQGLQFLFEYFSETQRNKGNFPGRFSGRQFSNSRSEMNVSTLELGDSALYLCASSLVSGGYNEQFFGPGTRLTVL.

The chain has TRBV18 and TRBJ1-2; 7 bases agree with TRBD1. Looked up from germline, CDR1 is KGHSH and CDR2 is LQKENI. This CDR3 region has 14 residues. With 3 bases clipped from V and 4 bases from J, the junction kept 5 bases outside the gene matches. This chain's CDR3 is CASSPTGESYGYTF. The CDR3 DNA reads TGTGCCAGCTCACCTACAGGGGAGTCCTATGGCTACACCTTC.

This clone occurred once. J is TRBJ1-2 and V is TRBV7-9; 7 bases agree with TRBD1. J was trimmed by 2 bases and V by 4 bases; bases with no gene match: 13. Germline V gives CDR1 SEHNR, CDR2 FQNEAQ (reference sequence). The CDR3 spans 17 residues. CDR3 nucleotides: TGTGCCAGCAGCTCAGCCGGCAGGGGGTCTAAGAACTATGGCTACACCTTC. It codes for CASSSAGRGSKNYGYTF.

The chain is built from TRBV18 and TRBJ2-5; tentatively, D is TRBD2 (5 bases). Germline V gene lookup returns CDR1 KGHSH and CDR2 LQKENI. The CDR3 has 15 residues. Trimming pared 1 base from V and 5 bases from J, leaving 14 bases between. CDR3 residues: CASSPLSRGGETQYF. DNA of the CDR3: TGTGCCAGCTCACCACTCTCCCGGGGTGGGGAGACCCAGTACTTC.

The rearrangement uses TRBV30 and TRBJ1-1; TRBD1 might be the D (5 bases). This CDR3 spans 14 amino acids. V lost 0 bases and J lost 0, with 8 bases in between. The germline gives CDR1 GTSNPN, CDR2 SVGIG (reference sequence). This CDR3 reads CAWSVRGMNTEAFF. DNA for the CDR3: TGTGCCTGGAGTGTACGGGGGATGAACACTGAAGCTTTCTTT.

This clone was recorded a few times. The V gene is TRBV6-4, the J gene TRBJ1-1, with D unclear. The CDR3 is made up of 13 amino acids. V dropped 4 bases and J dropped 0 bases, with 6 bases sitting between them. The germline CDR1 and CDR2 sequences are MRHNA and SNTAGT. CDR3 DNA: TGTGCCAGCAGTGTCGGGTTGAACACTGAAGCTTTCTTT. It codes for CASSVGLNTEAFF.

CDR3 in DNA: TGTGCCAGCAATAGGGACAGCGGGCAAGGCGGGGAGCTGTTTTTT. This gives the protein CASNRDSGQGGELFF. J is TRBJ2-2 and V is TRBV2, with a possible D match to TRBD1 (7 bases). This CDR3 comprises 15 residues. Deletions cut 7 bases from V and 7 bases from J, with 19 bases between. Germline V CDR1 and CDR2: SNHLY, FYNNEI.

The rearrangement joins TRBV4-2 to TRBJ2-1; D gene unclear. V gave up 1 base and J gave up 7 bases, with 8 bases separating them. This CDR3 is built from 13 residues. Per the germline V gene, CDR1 is LGHNA and CDR2 is YNFKEQ. For the CDR3, the DNA is TGTGCCAGCAGCCAAGGAGGATCGAATGAGCAGTTCTTC. Translation gives CASSQGGSNEQFF.

The chain couples TRBV2 to TRBJ2-3; TRBD1 is a possible D gene (5 bases). The CDR3 totals 15 residues. Germline loops: CDR1 SNHLY, CDR2 FYNNEI. V lost 4 bases to trimming and J lost 3 bases, with 14 bases between them. This CDR3 is CASSGGRGRTDTQYF. In nucleotides, the CDR3 is TGTGCCAGCAGTGGGGGTAGGGGTCGGACAGATACGCAGTATTTT.

V and J are TRBV9 and TRBJ2-1, with 9 bases aligning to TRBD2. The CDR3 runs to 15 residues. Germline CDR1 and CDR2: SGDLS and YYNGEE. J lost 5 bases, V lost 0 bases, and 3 bases had no gene match. This chain's CDR3 is CASSVVGGGDNEQFF. As DNA, the CDR3 is TGTGCCAGCAGCGTAGTTGGCGGGGGGGACAATGAGCAGTTCTTC.

This clone was found once. The rearrangement links TRBV7-3 to TRBJ2-4; tentatively, D is TRBD1 (6 bases). The length of the CDR3 is 15 residues. V was pared by 9 bases and J by 2 bases, with 17 bases between. Germline loops: CDR1 SGHTA, CDR2 FQGTGA. The CDR3 DNA is TGTGCCAGTTCCCGGGACCAGGGGTCCAAAAACATTCAGTACTTC. Its protein product is CASSRDQGSKNIQYF.

The chain links TRBV4-1 to TRBJ2-5, with a tentative D call TRBD2 (5 bases). V was trimmed by 2 bases and J by 1 base, leaving 11 bases between them. The CDR3 runs to 15 residues. Per the germline V gene, CDR1 is MGHRA and CDR2 is YSYEKL. CDR3 region: CASSQPGSTQETQYF. The DNA of the CDR3 is TGCGCCAGCAGCCAACCTGGGAGCACCCAAGAGACCCAGTACTTC.

The rearrangement joins TRBV6-1 to TRBJ2-7; no clear D gene. V lost 0 bases, J lost 0 bases, and 9 bases lay in between. From germline, CDR1 is MNHNS and CDR2 SASEGT. The CDR3 extends over 15 amino acids. The DNA of the CDR3 is TGTGCCAGCAGTGAAGCGGCAGCGAGCTCCTACGAGCAGTACTTC. It yields the protein CASSEAAASSYEQYF.

Points on this clone: A read error may account for a junction end that differs from germline. The V and J genes are TRBV7-7 and TRBJ2-2; possibly TRBD1 for D (5 bases). Germline CDR1 and CDR2: SSHAT and FNYEAQ (reference sequence). The CDR3 runs 14 residues. The CDR3 coding sequence is TGTGCTAGCAGCCCCACAGGGAACACCGGGGAGCTGTTTTTT. It yields the protein CASSPTGNTGELFF.

The V gene is TRBV7-9, the J gene TRBJ1-1; D perhaps matches TRBD1 (6 bases). The CDR3 covers 16 residues. V was shortened by 5 bases and J by 0 bases, with 16 bases between the two germline ends. CDR1 is SEHNR, CDR2 FQNEAQ, per germline (reference sequence). The CDR3: CASSPHRGGLNTEAFF. The CDR3 DNA reads TGTGCCAGCAGCCCCCACAGAGGGGGACTGAACACTGAAGCTTTCTTT. The full variable domain, rest sourced from reference TRBV7-9 and TRBJ1-1, is DTGVSQNPRHKITKRGQNVTFRCDPISEHNRLYWYRQTLGQGPEFLTYFQNEAQLEKSRLLSDRFSAERPKGSFSTLEIQRTEQGDSAMYLCASSPHRGGLNTEAFFGQGTRLTVV.